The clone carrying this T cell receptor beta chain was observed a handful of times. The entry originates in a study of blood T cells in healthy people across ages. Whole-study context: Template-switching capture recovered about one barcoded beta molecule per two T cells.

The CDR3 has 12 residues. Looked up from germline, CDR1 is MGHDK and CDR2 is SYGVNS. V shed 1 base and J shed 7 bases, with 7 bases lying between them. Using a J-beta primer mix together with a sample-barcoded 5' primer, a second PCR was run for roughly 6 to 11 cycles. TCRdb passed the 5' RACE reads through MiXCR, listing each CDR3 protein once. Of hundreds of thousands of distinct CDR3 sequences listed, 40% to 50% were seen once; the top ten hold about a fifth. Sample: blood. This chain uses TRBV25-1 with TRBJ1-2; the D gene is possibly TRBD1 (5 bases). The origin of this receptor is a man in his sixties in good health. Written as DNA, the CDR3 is TGTGCCAGCAGTGAATTAGGGGCTGGCTACACCTTC. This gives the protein CASSELGAGYTF.